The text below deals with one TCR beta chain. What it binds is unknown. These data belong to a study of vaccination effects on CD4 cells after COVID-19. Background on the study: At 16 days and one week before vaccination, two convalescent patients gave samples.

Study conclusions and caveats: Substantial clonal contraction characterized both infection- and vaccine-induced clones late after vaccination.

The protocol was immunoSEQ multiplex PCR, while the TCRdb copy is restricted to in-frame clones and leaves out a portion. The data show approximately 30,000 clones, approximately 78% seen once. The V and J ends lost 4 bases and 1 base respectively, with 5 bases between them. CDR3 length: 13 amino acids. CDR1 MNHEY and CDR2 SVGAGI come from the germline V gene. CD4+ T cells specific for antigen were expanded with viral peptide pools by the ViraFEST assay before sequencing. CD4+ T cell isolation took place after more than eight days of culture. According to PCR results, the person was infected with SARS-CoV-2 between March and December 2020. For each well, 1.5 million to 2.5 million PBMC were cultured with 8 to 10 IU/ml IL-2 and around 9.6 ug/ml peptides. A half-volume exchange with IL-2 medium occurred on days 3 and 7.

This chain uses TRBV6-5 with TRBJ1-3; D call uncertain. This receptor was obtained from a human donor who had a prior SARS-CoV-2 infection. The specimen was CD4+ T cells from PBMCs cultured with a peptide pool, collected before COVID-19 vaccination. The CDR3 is CASSLQSGNTIYF. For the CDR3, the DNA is TGTGCCAGCAGTTTGCAGTCTGGAAACACCATATATTTT.